Below, 4 T cell receptor beta chains from the same sample are listed, as sequenced in a study of early T cells in non-severe SARS-CoV-2 infection. TCRdb analysed the 5' RACE reads with MiXCR anew, one entry per CDR3 protein. The sample shows fewer than 35,000 distinct CDR3 sequences, roughly 9.3% of them seen only once. What was sequenced was whole blood. The receptors shown here come from an adult who was a healthcare worker with PCR-confirmed SARS-CoV-2 infection or an uninfected control (not recorded which).

Many counts were recorded for this clonotype. This chain connects TRBV12-3 or TRBV12-4 to TRBJ1-2; tentative D call: TRBD1 (5 bases). CDR3 length equals 12 residues. V lost 3 bases and J lost 8, with 10 bases in between. The CDR3, as DNA: TGTGCCAGCAGTTTGCAGGGAGAGGGCTACACCTTC. This sequence encodes CASSLQGEGYTF.

The rearrangement links TRBV30 to TRBJ2-5; D ambiguous. This CDR3 comprises 11 residues. V was shortened by 1 base and J by 3 bases, with 3 bases between the two germline ends. Germline values: CDR1 GTSNPN, CDR2 SVGIG (reference sequence). The CDR3 bases are TGTGCCTGGAGTGAGGAAGAGACCCAGTACTTC. Its protein is CAWSEEETQYF.

There are many counts of this clonotype. The rearrangement links TRBV12-3 or TRBV12-4 to TRBJ2-3; tentative D call: TRBD1 (6 bases). Trimming cost V 5 bases and J 2 bases, with 17 bases left between them. CDR3 length equals 16 residues. For the CDR3, the DNA is TGTGCCAGCAGTACCGGGACAACGAGCCACACAGATACGCAGTATTTT. Translation gives CASSTGTTSHTDTQYF.

This clonotype was counted ten times or more. The chain combines TRBV12-3 or TRBV12-4 with TRBJ1-1; unclear D gene. The CDR3 contains 15 residues. The V end was cut by 1 base, the J end by 1 base, with 10 bases between. The CDR3 region has the DNA TGTGCCAGCAGTTTAGTTTGGCAGGCGAACACTGAAGCTTTCTTT. It yields the protein CASSLVWQANTEAFF.